Listed here are 21 T cell receptor beta chains from one sample, sequenced in a study of blood T cell repertoires in COVID-19 (dated by TCRdb to 2018 to 2021). Library preparation was by the immunoSEQ multiplex PCR assay. The table comes from immuneACCESS by way of TCRdb, which keeps in-frame sequences with V and J called. Part of the clones is missing from these tables; in studies checked, under half for an unresolved V gene and the rest for unknown reasons. The sample profile shows 490,000 or so clones; approximately 86% of them were found once. Of the sample, 8.3% is held by the ten largest clones. The sample was PBMCs or T cells enriched from blood (not recorded which). The receptors shown here come from an older woman who had recovered from COVID-19.

The chain recombines TRBV29-1 with TRBJ2-3; the D gene is possibly TRBD1 (7 bases). Germline V gene sequence: CDR1 SQVTM, CDR2 ANQGSEA. The CDR3 loop spans 14 amino acids. V was pared by 7 bases and J by 6 bases, with 20 bases between. This CDR3 is CSGTGEEGRDTQYF. CDR3 coding DNA: TGCAGCGGAACAGGGGAGGAGGGCAGGGATACGCAGTATTTT.

The chain employs TRBV5-1 and TRBJ2-2; the match to TRBD1 covers 8 bases. The CDR3 covers 16 residues. V dropped 4 bases and J dropped 1; count of bases not matched to a gene: 6. Germline V gene data show CDR1 as SGHRS and CDR2 as YFSETQ. The CDR3 nucleotides read TGCGCCAGCAGCGGCGGGACAGGAGAGAACACCGGGGAGCTGTTTTTT. Translating it yields CASSGGTGENTGELFF.

The V call is TRBV7-2, the J call TRBJ2-2; D is ambiguous. CDR3 length: 15 residues. Germline V CDR1 and CDR2: SGHTA, FQGNSA. V was pared by 5 bases and J by 1 base, with 11 bases between. The CDR3 sequence: CASSAGFQNTGELFF. Here the CDR3 DNA reads TGTGCCAGCAGCGCCGGGTTTCAGAACACCGGGGAGCTGTTTTTT. The full variable domain, its missing parts supplied by reference TRBV7-2 and TRBJ2-2, is GAGVSQSPSNKVTEKGKDVELRCDPISGHTALYWYRQSLGQGLEFLIYFQGNSAPDKSGLPSDRFSAERTGGSVSTLTIQRTQQEDSAVYLCASSAGFQNTGELFFGEGSRLTVL.

The J gene is TRBJ2-2, the V gene TRBV5-6; D perhaps matches TRBD1 (5 bases). CDR1 is SGHDT and CDR2 is YYEEEE in the germline V gene. V dropped 3 bases and J dropped 7 bases, with 10 bases sitting between them. CDR3 length equals 13 residues. Written as DNA, the CDR3 is TGTGCCAGCAGCTCCAGGGTCAGCGGGGAGCTGTTTTTT. As protein: CASSSRVSGELFF.

CDR3 sequence reads: CASRPPGGMNTEAFF. The CDR3 nucleotides read TGTGCCAGCAGACCCCCCGGGGGGATGAACACTGAAGCTTTCTTT. The chain combines TRBV14 with TRBJ1-1; maybe TRBD1 (5 bases). Between the trimmed V and J ends, which lost 6 bases and 0 bases, there was a span of 14 bases. Per germline, CDR1 SGHDN and CDR2 FVKESK. There are 15 residues in the CDR3.

Only one count was recorded for this clone. The chain combines TRBV3-1 (or the pseudogene TRBV3-2) with TRBJ2-2; 9 nucleotides match TRBD2. Germline V gene lookup returns CDR1 LGHDT and CDR2 YNNKEL (reference sequence). The CDR3 sequence is 15 residues long. V gave up 5 bases and J gave up 5 bases; unmatched junction bases: 6. In DNA, the CDR3 is TGTGCCAGCAGCTTTCCTAGCGGGGTGACCGGGGAGCTGTTTTTT. This sequence encodes CASSFPSGVTGELFF.

This clone has only one observation. The chain couples TRBV2 to TRBJ2-7; D is perhaps TRBD2 (6 bases). The CDR3 runs 12 residues. Germline V CDR1 and CDR2: SNHLY, FYNNEI. V lost 1 base and J 9 bases, leaving 10 bases between the germline ends. Here the CDR3 DNA reads TGTGCCAGCAGTGAAGGGTCCGGGGGGCAGTACTTC. Its translation is CASSEGSGGQYF.

The chain uses TRBV5-1 and TRBJ2-7; no firm D call. CDR1 SGHRS and CDR2 YFSETQ come from the germline V gene. V lost 7 bases to trimming and J lost 7 bases, with 15 bases between them. This CDR3 has 12 residues. In nucleotides, the CDR3 is TGCGCCAGCGCTAACTACGGTGGGGAGCAGTACTTC. Translated: CASANYGGEQYF.

This clone showed up just once. The chain employs TRBV10-2 and TRBJ1-5, with TRBD1 identical over 9 bases. From germline, CDR1 is WSHSY and CDR2 SAAADI. The CDR3 sequence is 18 residues long. V dropped 4 bases and J dropped 9; count of bases not matched to a gene: 19. This CDR3 is CASSASSLGTGFSGPQHF. The DNA of the CDR3 is TGCGCCAGCAGTGCATCCTCCCTCGGGACAGGGTTCAGTGGGCCCCAGCATTTT.

This chain links TRBV30 with TRBJ1-2; D is ambiguous. Germline CDR1 reads GTSNPN; CDR2 reads SVGIG (reference sequence). CDR3 size: 13 residues. Trimming removed 1 base at V and 2 bases at J, with 8 bases between. The CDR3 protein is CAWSDAVNYGYTF. In nucleotides, the CDR3 is TGTGCCTGGAGTGATGCGGTGAACTATGGCTACACCTTC.

V usage is TRBV6-5 and J usage is TRBJ1-4; no firm D call. Germline values: CDR1 MNHEY, CDR2 SVGAGI. The CDR3 extends over 14 amino acids. V was cut by 8 bases and J by 8 bases, with 18 bases left in between. As DNA, the CDR3 is TGTGCCAGCGGGTCGTGGGCCCGGGAAGAAAAACTGTTTTTT. It specifies CASGSWAREEKLFF.

The V gene is TRBV9, the J gene TRBJ1-1; TRBD1 is a possible D gene (5 bases). The CDR3 is 15 amino acids. CDR1 and CDR2 from the germline V gene are SGDLS and YYNGEE. The ends were cut back, 0 bases at V and 1 base at J, with 10 bases in the middle. CDR3 residues: CASSVGSRANTEAFF. DNA for the CDR3: TGTGCCAGCAGCGTAGGGTCCAGGGCGAACACTGAAGCTTTCTTT.

The V and J genes are TRBV6-2 or TRBV6-3 and TRBJ1-6; 8 positions agree with TRBD1. The CDR3 is 14 residues long. Per the germline V gene, CDR1 is MNHEY and CDR2 is SVGEGT. V lost 5 bases and J lost 9; bases outside the gene matches: 6. In DNA, the CDR3 is TGTGCCAGCAGTACTCAGGGGGCCAGTTCACCCCTCCACTTT. Its translation is CASSTQGASSPLHF.

CDR3 nucleotides: TGCGCCAGCAGCCAAGTCCTCCAAGAGACCCAGTACTTC. This codes for CASSQVLQETQYF. The V and J genes are TRBV4-1 and TRBJ2-5, with unresolved D. The CDR3 runs to 13 residues. With 1 base removed from V and 1 base from J, the gap between germline ends came to 4 bases. CDR1 is MGHRA and CDR2 is YSYEKL in the germline V gene.

CDR3 region: CASLGLGEKLFF. CDR3 coding DNA: TGTGCCAGCTTAGGACTGGGGGAAAAACTGTTTTTT. V is TRBV2 and J is TRBJ1-4; D ambiguous. Trimming left V 8 bases short and J 8 bases short, with 12 bases between. Germline CDR1 reads SNHLY; CDR2 reads FYNNEI. This CDR3 comprises 12 residues.

The chain carries TRBV29-1 and TRBJ2-2; D not certain. Trimming took 8 bases from V and 3 from J, leaving 7 bases between them. The CDR3 is 11 amino acids. The germline V gene has CDR1 SQVTM and CDR2 ANQGSEA. The CDR3 region is CSFRDTGELFF. CDR3 bases: TGCAGCTTTAGAGACACCGGGGAGCTGTTTTTT.

The chain couples TRBV7-2 to TRBJ1-4, with a weak D call TRBD1 (6 bases). Germline assignment: CDR1 SGHTA and CDR2 FQGNSA. V gave up 0 bases and J gave up 4 bases, with 21 bases separating them. The CDR3 covers 19 residues. The CDR3 loop reads CASSLATGRTSLGNEKLFF. The CDR3 region has the DNA TGTGCCAGCAGCTTAGCTACAGGGCGGACTTCTTTGGGTAATGAAAAACTGTTTTTT.

This clone was seen once. The J gene is TRBJ2-2, the V gene TRBV5-1; 7 bases align to TRBD1. The germline V gene encodes CDR1 SGHRS and CDR2 YFSETQ. The CDR3 consists of 14 residues. With 9 bases clipped from V and 6 bases from J, the junction kept 11 bases outside the gene matches. The CDR3 sequence: CATRGTVPAGELFF. The CDR3 bases are TGCGCCACCAGGGGGACAGTCCCCGCCGGGGAGCTGTTTTTT.

This clone has more than one count but fewer than ten. This sequence joins TRBV12-5 and TRBJ2-1; no firm D call. Trimming took off 6 bases at V and 2 bases at J, with 23 bases between the two ends. The germline V gene has CDR1 LGHNT and CDR2 FRNRAP. The length of the CDR3 is 18 residues. In DNA form, the CDR3 reads TGTGCTAGTGGCCGATACTTAGGCGGCGCTTTAACCTACAATGAGCAGTTCTTC. It is translated as CASGRYLGGALTYNEQFF.

V is TRBV24-1 and J is TRBJ2-3, with 7 bases matching TRBD1. J lost 4 bases, V lost 2 bases, and 8 bases had no gene match. The CDR3 totals 16 residues. The germline V gene has CDR1 KGHDR and CDR2 SFDVKD. CDR3 sequence (DNA): TGTGCCACCAGTGATTGGCGAACAGGGGAATCAGATACGCAGTATTTT. This gives the protein CATSDWRTGESDTQYF.

The chain carries TRBV19 and TRBJ2-3, with a tentative D call TRBD1 (6 bases). The CDR3 has 14 amino acids. The ends were cut back, 3 bases at V and 5 bases at J, with 12 bases in the middle. Germline values: CDR1 LNHDA, CDR2 SQIVND (reference sequence). The CDR3: CASSIMGARDTQYF. The CDR3 DNA sequence: TGTGCCAGTAGTATTATGGGGGCGAGAGATACGCAGTATTTT.